These T cell receptor beta chains were read from a single sample in a study of neurological immune-mediated disorders. TCRdb recomputed calls from the 5' RACE reads with MiXCR, one row per CDR3 protein. The repertoire holds fewer than 30,000 distinct CDR3 sequences, around an eighth seen once, with around 15% in the top ten. The material sequenced was PBMCs. These receptors originate from a woman aged 40 to 50 with HTLV-1-associated myelopathy (HAM/TSP). Both conserved end residues are part of each CDR3. Fields, in order: clone size, V gene, D gene, J gene, CDR3 DNA, CDR3 protein. D genes are given only for firm matches. Clone sizes are shown as once, few or many counts, or a class when the clone is expanded.

abundance: many
v_gene: TRBV20-1
d_gene: TRBD1
j_gene: TRBJ1-2
CDR3nt: TGCAGTGCTAGACAGGGGGCATTGGGCGCCTACACCTTC
CDR3aa: CSARQGALGAYTF

abundance: few
v_gene: TRBV5-1
d_gene: .
j_gene: TRBJ2-7
CDR3nt: TGCGCCAGCAGCTTGGGTTGGGACTCTTCCTACGAGCAGTACTTC
CDR3aa: CASSLGWDSSYEQYF

abundance: many
v_gene: TRBV5-1
d_gene: TRBD1
j_gene: TRBJ1-1
CDR3nt: TGCGCCAGCAGCTTTGACAGGGGGCGGACTGAAGCTTTCTTT
CDR3aa: CASSFDRGRTEAFF

abundance: many
v_gene: TRBV29-1
d_gene: .
j_gene: TRBJ2-1
CDR3nt: TGCAGCGTTGACCCGGACAGTTCCTACAATGAGCAGTTCTTC
CDR3aa: CSVDPDSSYNEQFF

abundance: many
v_gene: TRBV7-6
d_gene: .
j_gene: TRBJ2-3
CDR3nt: TGTGCCAGCAGCTTAAGCGGCTTTCTCACAGATACGCAGTATTTT
CDR3aa: CASSLSGFLTDTQYF

abundance: many
v_gene: TRBV10-3
d_gene: TRBD2
j_gene: TRBJ2-1
CDR3nt: TGTGCCATCAGTGAGTCGGGCCTAGCGGGGGCCTACAATGAGCAGTTCTTC
CDR3aa: CAISESGLAGAYNEQFF

abundance: many
v_gene: TRBV12-3/TRBV12-4
d_gene: TRBD2
j_gene: TRBJ2-2
CDR3nt: TGTGCCAGCAGCCCTAGCGGGGGCACCGGGGAGCTGTTTTTT
CDR3aa: CASSPSGGTGELFF

abundance: many
v_gene: TRBV5-1
d_gene: .
j_gene: TRBJ1-3
CDR3nt: TGCGCCAGCAGCTTGCTCTCAGGTCCTGGAAACACCATATATTTT
CDR3aa: CASSLLSGPGNTIYF

abundance: many
v_gene: TRBV5-1
d_gene: TRBD1
j_gene: TRBJ2-3
CDR3nt: TGCGCCAGCAGCGGACAGGGGGCGGTAGAGGATACGCAGTATTTT
CDR3aa: CASSGQGAVEDTQYF

abundance: many
v_gene: TRBV6-2/TRBV6-3
d_gene: .
j_gene: TRBJ2-3
CDR3nt: TGTGCCAGCTCCCTTGGGGGGCAGAACACAGATACGCAGTATTTT
CDR3aa: CASSLGGQNTDTQYF

abundance: many
v_gene: TRBV7-2
d_gene: .
j_gene: TRBJ1-4
CDR3nt: TGTGCCAGCAGCTCACCAAACGCTGATGAAAAACTGTTTTTT
CDR3aa: CASSSPNADEKLFF

abundance: many
v_gene: TRBV7-9
d_gene: TRBD1
j_gene: TRBJ1-6
CDR3nt: TGTGCCAGCAGCCTAACCGGGACAGGGGGCTCGGTTTCACCCCTCCACTTT
CDR3aa: CASSLTGTGGSVSPLHF

abundance: many
v_gene: TRBV3-1
d_gene: .
j_gene: TRBJ1-1
CDR3nt: TGTGCCAGCAGCCAAGACACGGGGGGCTTCGGAGCTTTCTTT
CDR3aa: CASSQDTGGFGAFF

abundance: many
v_gene: TRBV7-2
d_gene: TRBD2
j_gene: TRBJ2-5
CDR3nt: TGTGCCAGCAGCTTAGTCTCTAGCGGGCAAGAGACCCAGTACTTC
CDR3aa: CASSLVSSGQETQYF

abundance: many
v_gene: TRBV6-1
d_gene: TRBD1
j_gene: TRBJ2-1
CDR3nt: TGTGCCAGCAGGTGGACAGGGGGCAATGAGCAGTTCTTC
CDR3aa: CASRWTGGNEQFF

abundance: once
v_gene: TRBV3-1
d_gene: TRBD2
j_gene: TRBJ2-5
CDR3nt: TGTGCCAGCAGCCAAAGTAGTAGCGGGGGAGAGACCCAGTACTTC
CDR3aa: CASSQSSSGGETQYF

abundance: many
v_gene: TRBV12-3/TRBV12-4
d_gene: .
j_gene: TRBJ2-3
CDR3nt: TGTGCCAGCAGTCCCTACAGCGAGACCACAGATACGCAGTATTTT
CDR3aa: CASSPYSETTDTQYF

abundance: medium-sized
v_gene: TRBV5-1
d_gene: .
j_gene: TRBJ2-3
CDR3nt: TGCGCCAGCAAAGAGACAGGAGGCACAGATACGCAGTATTTT
CDR3aa: CASKETGGTDTQYF

abundance: many
v_gene: TRBV7-3
d_gene: .
j_gene: TRBJ2-1
CDR3nt: TGTGCCAGCAGCTTAACAGCCCTGGAGGGCCGCGGGGTGCAGTTCTTC
CDR3aa: CASSLTALEGRGVQFF

abundance: many
v_gene: TRBV5-1
d_gene: TRBD2
j_gene: TRBJ2-5
CDR3nt: TGCGCCAGCAGCTTTGGGCTAGCGGGGGATCTGATGTACCAAGAGACCCAGTACTTC
CDR3aa: CASSFGLAGDLMYQETQYF

abundance: many
v_gene: TRBV29-1
d_gene: TRBD1
j_gene: TRBJ1-4
CDR3nt: TGCAGCGTTCCGGGACAGGGTCATGAAAAACTGTTTTTT
CDR3aa: CSVPGQGHEKLFF

abundance: many
v_gene: TRBV25-1
d_gene: .
j_gene: TRBJ2-5
CDR3nt: TGTGCCAGCAGTGGCTTCCGGGGCCAAGAGACCCAGTACTTC
CDR3aa: CASSGFRGQETQYF

abundance: many
v_gene: TRBV20-1
d_gene: .
j_gene: TRBJ2-5
CDR3nt: TGCAGTGCTAGAGATCCGCCGGGGGAGACCCAGTACTTC
CDR3aa: CSARDPPGETQYF

abundance: many
v_gene: TRBV5-1
d_gene: .
j_gene: TRBJ1-4
CDR3nt: TGCGCCAGCAGCTTGGAAGGGGGAGGTGAAAAACTGTTTTTT
CDR3aa: CASSLEGGGEKLFF

abundance: many
v_gene: TRBV7-9
d_gene: .
j_gene: TRBJ2-7
CDR3nt: TGTGCCAGCAGCTTGGGCAAGGACTACGAGCAGTACTTC
CDR3aa: CASSLGKDYEQYF

abundance: many
v_gene: TRBV2
d_gene: .
j_gene: TRBJ2-2
CDR3nt: TGTGCCACTAACCGATTCGCGAACACCGGGGAGCTGTTTTTT
CDR3aa: CATNRFANTGELFF

abundance: many
v_gene: TRBV5-1
d_gene: TRBD2
j_gene: TRBJ2-5
CDR3nt: TGCGCCAGCAGCCCTGGACTAGCGGGGGTAGAGACCCAGTACTTC
CDR3aa: CASSPGLAGVETQYF

abundance: many
v_gene: TRBV27
d_gene: TRBD1
j_gene: TRBJ2-7
CDR3nt: TGTGCCAGCAGTTTATCGAACAGGGGATACGAGCAGTACTTC
CDR3aa: CASSLSNRGYEQYF

abundance: medium-sized
v_gene: TRBV12-3/TRBV12-4
d_gene: .
j_gene: TRBJ2-2
CDR3nt: TGTGCCAGCAGCCCTGGGGGGGGCCCCACCGGGGAGCTGTTTTTT
CDR3aa: CASSPGGGPTGELFF

abundance: many
v_gene: TRBV9
d_gene: .
j_gene: TRBJ1-2
CDR3nt: TGTGCCAGCAGCTCACAGGGACAAACGGGGATTCACTATGGCTACACCTTC
CDR3aa: CASSSQGQTGIHYGYTF

abundance: many
v_gene: TRBV6-5
d_gene: .
j_gene: TRBJ2-7
CDR3nt: TGTGCCAGCAGAGACCATTTCGCGGCTTCCTACGAGCAGTACTTC
CDR3aa: CASRDHFAASYEQYF

abundance: many
v_gene: TRBV9
d_gene: TRBD2
j_gene: TRBJ2-1
CDR3nt: TGTGCCAGCAGCCCAGGACTAGCGGGGGCGGGGGAGCAGTTCTTC
CDR3aa: CASSPGLAGAGEQFF

abundance: many
v_gene: TRBV7-2
d_gene: .
j_gene: TRBJ1-5
CDR3nt: TGTGCCAGCAGTCGGGACACCCTGGCCAATCAGCCCCAGCATTTT
CDR3aa: CASSRDTLANQPQHF

abundance: many
v_gene: TRBV6-5
d_gene: .
j_gene: TRBJ1-2
CDR3nt: TGTGCCAGCAGGCAATGGGGCTATGGCTACACCTTC
CDR3aa: CASRQWGYGYTF

abundance: many
v_gene: TRBV7-7
d_gene: .
j_gene: TRBJ2-5
CDR3nt: TGTGCCAGCAGCTTAGCGGGCAGACAAGAGACCCAGTACTTC
CDR3aa: CASSLAGRQETQYF

abundance: many
v_gene: TRBV6-5
d_gene: .
j_gene: TRBJ1-3
CDR3nt: TGTGCCAGCAGACTCGGGGGGACCTATGGAAACACCATATATTTT
CDR3aa: CASRLGGTYGNTIYF

abundance: many
v_gene: TRBV5-1
d_gene: .
j_gene: TRBJ2-1
CDR3nt: TGCGCCAGCAGCGCCTACAATGAGCAGTTCTTC
CDR3aa: CASSAYNEQFF

abundance: many
v_gene: TRBV6-1
d_gene: .
j_gene: TRBJ2-1
CDR3nt: TGTGCCAGCAGTGTAGAGGGTGGCTCCTACAATGAGCAGTTCTTC
CDR3aa: CASSVEGGSYNEQFF

abundance: many
v_gene: TRBV10-3
d_gene: TRBD2
j_gene: TRBJ2-3
CDR3nt: TGTGCCATCTCCAGGATGCGGGGGAGAGATACGCAGTATTTT
CDR3aa: CAISRMRGRDTQYF

abundance: many
v_gene: TRBV7-8
d_gene: TRBD1
j_gene: TRBJ1-4
CDR3nt: TGTGCCAGCAGCCCCGTGACAGGGGGCAATGAAAAACTGTTTTTT
CDR3aa: CASSPVTGGNEKLFF

abundance: many
v_gene: TRBV7-7
d_gene: TRBD2
j_gene: TRBJ2-3
CDR3nt: TGTGCCAGCAGCCGCCTCCGCGGGGGGGCCTTAGATACGCAGTATTTT
CDR3aa: CASSRLRGGALDTQYF

abundance: many
v_gene: TRBV2
d_gene: TRBD2
j_gene: TRBJ2-7
CDR3nt: TGTGCCACAACGATACTAGCGGGAGGCCCCGAGCAGTACTTC
CDR3aa: CATTILAGGPEQYF

abundance: once
v_gene: TRBV29-1
d_gene: .
j_gene: TRBJ2-2
CDR3nt: TGCAGCGTAGTCTATCCCCACGGAAGCACCGGGGAGCTGTTTTTT
CDR3aa: CSVVYPHGSTGELFF

abundance: many
v_gene: TRBV7-9
d_gene: .
j_gene: TRBJ1-4
CDR3nt: TGTGCCAGCAGCCCCCCGGACGGCTGGGAACTGTTTTTT
CDR3aa: CASSPPDGWELFF

abundance: many
v_gene: TRBV7-9
d_gene: TRBD1
j_gene: TRBJ1-4
CDR3nt: TGTGCCAGCAGCCCGGGACAGGATTCAACTAATGAAAAACTGTTTTTT
CDR3aa: CASSPGQDSTNEKLFF

abundance: many
v_gene: TRBV6-6
d_gene: .
j_gene: TRBJ1-6
CDR3nt: TGTGCCAGCAGTTACTCAGGGGGAGATTCACCCCTCCACTTT
CDR3aa: CASSYSGGDSPLHF